The 19 T cell receptor beta chains below come from one sample, sequenced in a study of T cell responses to AZD1222 COVID-19 vaccine. The assay was immunoSEQ multiplex PCR, and TCRdb's table has in-frame clones only and misses some. Among about 130,000 clones, just over 85% were seen once, and the ten largest hold under 25%. The material sequenced was peripheral blood, taken on day 0 of AZD1222 vaccination. These receptors all stem from an adult in good health.

The rearrangement joins TRBV27 to TRBJ2-7; 10 nucleotides agree with TRBD1. The trim removed 2 bases at V and 2 bases at J, leaving 9 bases unmatched. This CDR3 spans 17 amino acids. CDR1 is MNHEY and CDR2 is SMNVEV in the germline V gene (reference sequence). The CDR3, as DNA: TGTGCCAGCAGTTTAACGTACTCCGGGACAGGGGCCTACGAGCAGTACTTC. It yields the protein CASSLTYSGTGAYEQYF.

This clone was counted once. V gene TRBV9 combines with J gene TRBJ2-3; 7 nucleotides align to TRBD2. Germline values: CDR1 SGDLS, CDR2 YYNGEE. CDR3 length: 15 residues. J was trimmed by 2 bases and V by 3 bases; bases with no gene match: 6. Written as DNA, the CDR3 is TGTGCCAGCAGCGAACCGGGACTAACCACAGATACGCAGTATTTT. Protein product: CASSEPGLTTDTQYF.

The rearrangement joins TRBV19 to TRBJ1-1; no clear D gene. V was shortened by 11 bases and J by 0 bases, with 16 bases between the two germline ends. CDR3 length: 14 residues. Germline CDR1 reads LNHDA; CDR2 reads SQIVND (reference sequence). The CDR3 here is CASALGRLNTEAFF. The CDR3, as DNA: TGTGCCTCAGCTTTAGGCCGTTTGAACACTGAAGCTTTCTTT.

The chain is built from TRBV4-3 and TRBJ1-2; 10 bases align to TRBD1. Germline CDR1 is LGHNA and CDR2 is YSLEER. The CDR3 totals 16 residues. V lost 6 bases to trimming and J lost 5 bases; unmatched junction nucleotides: 12. CDR3 sequence: CASSPSRDRGLYGYTF. Written as DNA, the CDR3 is TGCGCCAGCAGTCCGTCCCGGGACAGGGGACTTTATGGCTACACCTTC.

This rearrangement joins TRBV3-1 (or the pseudogene TRBV3-2) to TRBJ2-1; D ambiguous. This CDR3 has 12 amino acids. The ends were cut back, 3 bases at V and 6 bases at J, with 6 bases in the middle. Germline V lookup: CDR1 LGHDT, CDR2 YNNKEL (reference sequence). CDR3 amino acids: CASSHSSNEQFF. CDR3 DNA sequence: TGTGCCAGCAGCCATTCATCCAATGAGCAGTTCTTC.

The CDR3 is CASSRDQEIGEQYF. As DNA, the CDR3 is TGTGCCAGCAGTAGGGACCAAGAGATTGGAGAGCAGTACTTC. The rearrangement uses TRBV2 and TRBJ2-7; D could derive from TRBD1 or TRBD2 (5 bases each). The CDR3 extends over 14 amino acids. The V and J ends lost 5 bases and 7 bases respectively, with 18 bases between them. The germline gives CDR1 SNHLY, CDR2 FYNNEI.

The table lists this clone with a few counts. The chain links TRBV3-1 (or the pseudogene TRBV3-2) to TRBJ1-1; 10 bases match TRBD1. This CDR3 comprises 16 residues. V trimming: 4 bases; J trimming: 0 bases; junction bases outside the gene matches: 5. Germline V CDR1 and CDR2: LGHDT, YNNKEL (reference sequence). CDR3 DNA: TGTGCCAGCAGCCCCCGGGACAGGGGTATGAACACTGAAGCTTTCTTT. Protein sequence: CASSPRDRGMNTEAFF.

The J gene is TRBJ2-1, the V gene TRBV14; a possible D gene is TRBD2 (6 bases). V lost 1 base and J lost 3, with 7 bases in between. The CDR3 runs to 14 residues. Germline V gene lookup returns CDR1 SGHDN and CDR2 FVKESK. The DNA for the CDR3 is TGTGCCAGCAGCCAAGTGGGACTCTACAATGAGCAGTTCTTC. Translation gives CASSQVGLYNEQFF.

This chain links TRBV7-2 with TRBJ2-7, with D possibly TRBD1 on 6 matching bases. Germline values: CDR1 SGHTA, CDR2 FQGNSA. V lost 4 bases, J lost 3 bases, and 16 bases lay in between. The CDR3 has 15 residues. The CDR3 is CASSSTTGGYYEQYF. In nucleotides, the CDR3 is TGTGCCAGCAGCTCGACGACAGGCGGGTACTACGAGCAGTACTTC.

This chain connects TRBV28 to TRBJ1-5; no firm D call. The CDR3 totals 19 residues. V was trimmed by 7 bases and J by 3 bases, leaving 28 bases between them. Germline values: CDR1 MDHEN, CDR2 SYDVKM. DNA for the CDR3: TGTGCCAGCACCCCACTAACGTATACGACACGTTTATCCAATCAGCCCCAGCATTTT. Encoded protein: CASTPLTYTTRLSNQPQHF.

The chain combines TRBV19 with TRBJ2-3, with TRBD1 matching over 11 bases. The CDR3 loop spans 16 amino acids. V trimming: 5 bases; J trimming: 3 bases; junction bases outside the gene matches: 7. Germline loops: CDR1 LNHDA, CDR2 SQIVND (reference sequence). DNA of the CDR3: TGTGCCAGTAGTCCCCGGGGACAGGGGGTAACAGATACGCAGTATTTT. The encoded protein is CASSPRGQGVTDTQYF.

The chain recombines TRBV5-1 with TRBJ2-7; D remains unclear. The CDR3 has 11 residues. The ends were cut back, 3 bases at V and 4 bases at J, with 5 bases in the middle. Germline lookup yields CDR1 SGHRS and CDR2 YFSETQ. CDR3 protein: CASSSYYEQYF. The CDR3, as DNA: TGCGCCAGCAGCTCTTATTACGAGCAGTACTTC.

This chain connects TRBV28 to TRBJ1-2; 8 nucleotides line up with TRBD1. The germline CDR1 and CDR2 sequences are MDHEN and SYDVKM. The V gene end was trimmed by 3 bases and the J gene end by 4 bases; junction bases not matched to a gene: 7. This CDR3 is built from 15 residues. The CDR3 sequence is CASSFIRGLGYGYTF. The CDR3 coding sequence is TGTGCCAGCAGTTTTATCAGGGGGCTAGGCTATGGCTACACCTTC.

The sample holds a few counts of this clone. The V and J genes are TRBV6-2 or TRBV6-3 and TRBJ1-6; no firm D call. The CDR3 runs 19 residues. The V and J ends lost 5 bases and 5 bases respectively, with 25 bases between them. Per the germline V gene, CDR1 is MNHEY and CDR2 is SVGEGT. CDR3 bases: TGTGCCAGCAGTGGACGGCGGAACAGCCCCAGTGGGGATAATTCACCCCTCCACTTT. It specifies CASSGRRNSPSGDNSPLHF.

This clone was seen once. The V call is TRBV10-3, the J call TRBJ1-2, with 9 bases that match TRBD1. The CDR3 covers 15 residues. Germline V gene sequence: CDR1 ENHRY, CDR2 SYGVKD. Losses at the gene ends were 4 bases for V and 8 bases for J; bases not matched to a gene: 11. Written as DNA, the CDR3 is TGTGCCATCAGTGCTCGGGACAGGGATTACGGGGGCTACACCTTC. This translates into CAISARDRDYGGYTF.

This chain joins TRBV7-2 and TRBJ1-5, with D unclear. Germline V gives CDR1 SGHTA, CDR2 FQGNSA. The CDR3 contains 13 residues. Between the trimmed V and J ends, which lost 5 bases and 6 bases, there was a span of 11 bases. The CDR3 bases are TGTGCCAGCAGCCCCGATTTCGCTCAGCCCCAGCATTTT. Translated, it gives CASSPDFAQPQHF.

This clone was seen a single time. The chain couples TRBV6-4 to TRBJ2-1; no clear D gene. V lost 2 bases, J lost 1 base, and 9 bases lay in between. This CDR3 contains 15 residues. In germline, CDR1 is MRHNA, CDR2 SNTAGT. CDR3 DNA: TGTGCCAGCAGTGACGCTGCAGCTTCCTACAATGAGCAGTTCTTC. It codes for CASSDAAASYNEQFF.

The CDR3 DNA sequence: TGTGCCAGCAGCTTGGGCGACTCCACCTACGAGCAGTACTTC. This codes for CASSLGDSTYEQYF. This chain uses TRBV7-2 with TRBJ2-7; no clear D. The CDR3 is made up of 14 amino acids. V gave up 3 bases and J gave up 2 bases, with 11 bases separating them. CDR1 SGHTA and CDR2 FQGNSA come from the germline V gene.

The gene calls are TRBV5-4 and TRBJ2-1; 8 bases are a match to TRBD2. V lost 3 bases and J lost 5; bases outside the gene matches: 10. Germline V gene data show CDR1 as SGHNT and CDR2 as YYREEE (reference sequence). The CDR3 contains 16 residues. CDR3 nucleotides: TGTGCCAGCAGCTCGGGCCGCGGGGGGCCTGACAATGAGCAGTTCTTC. Residues: CASSSGRGGPDNEQFF.